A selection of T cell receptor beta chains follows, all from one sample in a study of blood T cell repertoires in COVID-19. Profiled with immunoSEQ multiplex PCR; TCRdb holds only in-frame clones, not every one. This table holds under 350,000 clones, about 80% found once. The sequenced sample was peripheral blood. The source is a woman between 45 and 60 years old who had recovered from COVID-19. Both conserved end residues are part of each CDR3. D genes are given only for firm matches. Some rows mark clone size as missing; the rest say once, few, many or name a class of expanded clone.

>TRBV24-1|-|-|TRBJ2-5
TGTGCCACCAGTGTGACGGGGAGCCAAGAGACCCAGTACTTC
CATSVTGSQETQYF
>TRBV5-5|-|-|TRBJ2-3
TGTGCCAGCAGCTTCAGAGATACGCAGTATTTT
CASSFRDTQYF
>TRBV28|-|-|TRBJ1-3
TGTGCCACCTCACAACAGGGCCACTCTGGAAACACCATATATTTT
CATSQQGHSGNTIYF
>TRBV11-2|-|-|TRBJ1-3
TGTGCCAGCAGCCCCGCCGGGTCACGAGCTGGAAACACCATATATTTT
CASSPAGSRAGNTIYF
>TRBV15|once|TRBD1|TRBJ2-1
TGTGCCACCAGCAGATTAAAGGGACAGAGCTCCTACAATGAGCAGTTCTTC
CATSRLKGQSSYNEQFF
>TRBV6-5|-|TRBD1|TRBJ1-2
TGTGCCAGCAGCCGTGGGACAGGGGGTGGCTACACCTTC
CASSRGTGGGYTF
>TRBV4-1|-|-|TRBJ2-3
TGCGCCAGCAGCCACGAACTCCCTAGCACAGATACGCAGTATTTT
CASSHELPSTDTQYF
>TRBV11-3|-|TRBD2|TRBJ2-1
TGTGCCAGCAGCTTAGATCAGGGAGGGACCAACTCCTACAATGAGCAGTTCTTC
CASSLDQGGTNSYNEQFF
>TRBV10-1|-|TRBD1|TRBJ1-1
TGCGCCAGCAGCACAGAAAACAGGGGGCCGAACACTGAAGCTTTCTTT
CASSTENRGPNTEAFF
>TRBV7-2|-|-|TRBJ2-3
TGTGCCAGCAGCTTAGCTGGGGGAGGCGTGACAGATACGCAGTATTTT
CASSLAGGGVTDTQYF
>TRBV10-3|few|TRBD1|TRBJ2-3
TGTGCCATCAGGGCAGGGGGCCGGGACACAGATACGCAGTATTTT
CAIRAGGRDTDTQYF
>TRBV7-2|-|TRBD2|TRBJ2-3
TGTGCCAGCAGCCCAGTTTGGGCTAGCGGGGGGGCGGCAGATACGCAGTATTTT
CASSPVWASGGAADTQYF
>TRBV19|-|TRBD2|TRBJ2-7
TGTGCCAGTAGTATTAGTAGCGGGAAAAACGAGCAGTACTTC
CASSISSGKNEQYF
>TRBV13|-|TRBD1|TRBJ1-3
TGTGCCAGCAGCAACGGACAGGGCCTCTCTGGAAACACCATATATTTT
CASSNGQGLSGNTIYF
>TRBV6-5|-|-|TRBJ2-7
TGTGCCAGCACTAGCGTCTACGAGCAGTACTTC
CASTSVYEQYF
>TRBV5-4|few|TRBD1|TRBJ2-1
TGTGCCAGCAGCTTGTCGACAGGGCTCCGCTACAATGAGCAGTTCTTC
CASSLSTGLRYNEQFF
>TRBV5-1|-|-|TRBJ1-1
TGCGCCAGCAGCTTGGTCGGGGTGCAGAACACTGAAGCTTTCTTT
CASSLVGVQNTEAFF
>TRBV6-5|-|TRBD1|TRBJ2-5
TGTGCCAGCAGTTACACAGGGGGCGCGGAGACCCAGTACTTC
CASSYTGGAETQYF
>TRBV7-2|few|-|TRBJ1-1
TGTGCCAGCAGCTTATACTTTCAGAACACTGAAGCTTTCTTT
CASSLYFQNTEAFF
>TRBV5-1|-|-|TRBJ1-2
TGCGCCAGCAGCTTGGGGTCGACAGCGTTATATGGCTACACCTTC
CASSLGSTALYGYTF
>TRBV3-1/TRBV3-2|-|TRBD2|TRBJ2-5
TGTGCCAGCAGCCAAGGACTAGCGGGAGGGCCGGAGACCCAGTACTTC
CASSQGLAGGPETQYF
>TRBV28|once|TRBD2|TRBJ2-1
TGTGCCAGCAGAACTAGCGGGAGTAGGCATGAGCAGTTCTTC
CASRTSGSRHEQFF
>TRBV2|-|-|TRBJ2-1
TGTGCCAGCACAGGGGAAAGGGGTGATGAGCAGTTCTTC
CASTGERGDEQFF
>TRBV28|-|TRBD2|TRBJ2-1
TGTGCCAGCCCCCCGGGACTAGCGGGAGTGATGTACAATGAGCAGTTCTTC
CASPPGLAGVMYNEQFF
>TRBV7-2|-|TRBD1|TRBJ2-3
TGTGCCAGCACGCCCAGGGGGACAGATACGCAGTATTTT
CASTPRGTDTQYF
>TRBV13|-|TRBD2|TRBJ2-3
TGTGCCAGCAGCTTAGGGACTAGCGGAGATCCAGATACGCAGTATTTT
CASSLGTSGDPDTQYF
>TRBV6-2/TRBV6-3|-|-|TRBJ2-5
TGTGCCAGCAGTCCGGGTCTGGGGGCAGAGACCCAGTACTTC
CASSPGLGAETQYF
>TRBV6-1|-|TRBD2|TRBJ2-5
TGTGCCAGCAGTGAACTAGCGGGAGTAGAGACCCAGTACTTC
CASSELAGVETQYF
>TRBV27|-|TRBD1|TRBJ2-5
TGTGCCAGCAGTCTCTCCGGGACAGGGCCGAAGACCCAGTACTTC
CASSLSGTGPKTQYF
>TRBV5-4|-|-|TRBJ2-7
TGTGCCAGCAGCCAGATCGGGTCGGGGCCCCAGGGGGAGCAGTACTTC
CASSQIGSGPQGEQYF
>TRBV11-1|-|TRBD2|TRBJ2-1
TGTGCCAGCAGCTCTAGCGGGGGGGCCTACAATGAGCAGTTCTTC
CASSSSGGAYNEQFF
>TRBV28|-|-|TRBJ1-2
TGTGCCAGCAGTTATGACCCCAAGGGGTATGGCTACACCTTC
CASSYDPKGYGYTF
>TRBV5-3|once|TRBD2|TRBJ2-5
TGTGCCAGAACTGGCGGGAGGGGTGAGACCCAGTACTTC
CARTGGRGETQYF
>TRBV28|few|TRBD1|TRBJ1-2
TGTGCCAGCAGGGAACGACTCGGTACAGGGGATAGCTATGGCTACACCTTC
CASRERLGTGDSYGYTF
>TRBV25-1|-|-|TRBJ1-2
TGTGCCAGCAGGACAGCGCTTTCCTTTCGCTATGGCTACACCTTC
CASRTALSFRYGYTF
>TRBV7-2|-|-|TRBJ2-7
TGTGCCAGCAGCCCACCCGGACTTTCCTACGAGCAGTACTTC
CASSPPGLSYEQYF
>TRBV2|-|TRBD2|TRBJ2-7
TGTGCCAGCAGGATAGCGGGAGGAACCTACGAGCAGTACTTC
CASRIAGGTYEQYF
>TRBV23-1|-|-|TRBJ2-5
TGCGCCAGCAACACAGGACAGCCTGAGACCCAGTACTTC
CASNTGQPETQYF
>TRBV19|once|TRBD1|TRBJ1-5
TGTGCCAGTAGTCTTGGGACAGGTGGTCAGCCCCAGCATTTT
CASSLGTGGQPQHF
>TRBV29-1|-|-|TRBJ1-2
TGCAGCGTCGACAGGAACTCTAACTATGGCTACACCTTC
CSVDRNSNYGYTF
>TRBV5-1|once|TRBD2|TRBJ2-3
TGCGCCAGCAGCTTTGGGACTAGCGGCACAGATACGCAGTATTTT
CASSFGTSGTDTQYF
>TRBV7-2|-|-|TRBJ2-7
TGTGCCAGCAGCTTAGGGCGGGGGCCCTACGAGCAGTACTTC
CASSLGRGPYEQYF
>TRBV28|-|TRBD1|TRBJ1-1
TGTGCCAGCAGTTGGTCAGGGGGCTTGAGGACTGAAGCTTTCTTT
CASSWSGGLRTEAFF
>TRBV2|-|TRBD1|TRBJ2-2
TGTGCCAGCAGTCACGCCGGGGACAGACCCACCGGGGAGCTGTTTTTT
CASSHAGDRPTGELFF
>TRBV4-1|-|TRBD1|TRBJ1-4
TGCGCCAGCAGCAACCAGCCCACAGGGGACTCTGAAAAACTGTTTTTT
CASSNQPTGDSEKLFF
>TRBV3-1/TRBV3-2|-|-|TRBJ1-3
TGTGCCAGCAGCCCGTGGACAGACCACTCTGGAAACACCATATATTTT
CASSPWTDHSGNTIYF
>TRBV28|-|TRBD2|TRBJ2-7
TGTGCCAGCAGTCCCGGGGGGGGAAGGGTCTACGAGCAGTACTTC
CASSPGGGRVYEQYF
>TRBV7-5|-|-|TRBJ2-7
TGTGTCAGAAGCTCAGGGACAGGGACGGGAGACGAGCAGTACTTC
CVRSSGTGTGDEQYF
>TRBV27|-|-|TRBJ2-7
TGTGCCAGCAGTTCCAACAACGCCGGGATGGAGCACTTC
CASSSNNAGMEHF
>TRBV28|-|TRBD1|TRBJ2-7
TGTGCCAGCAGCCCGCCGGGACAGGGTGTCTACGAGCAGTACTTC
CASSPPGQGVYEQYF
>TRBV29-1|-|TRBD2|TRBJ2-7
TGCAGCGTTGCCGGGAGGGCCTCCTACGAGCAGTACTTC
CSVAGRASYEQYF
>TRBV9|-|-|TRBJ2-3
TGTGCCAGCAGCGTAGCTGGGCTTGCTAGCACAGATACGCAGTATTTT
CASSVAGLASTDTQYF
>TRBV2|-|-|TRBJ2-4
TGTGCCAGCAGTGAACGAGGGATCCGAAACATTCAGTACTTC
CASSERGIRNIQYF
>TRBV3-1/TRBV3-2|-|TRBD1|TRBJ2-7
TGTGCCAGCAGCCAAGATCTGGGACAGGAATCCTACGAGCAGTACTTC
CASSQDLGQESYEQYF
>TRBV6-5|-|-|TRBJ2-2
TGTGCCAGCAGTTACTCGGAGGGCCTCACCGGGGAGCTGTTTTTT
CASSYSEGLTGELFF